These 2 T cell receptor beta chains were sequenced from one sample in a study of identical twins. Each CDR3 protein is one row after TCRdb ran MiXCR on the 5' RACE reads. The sample records nearly 900,000 distinct CDR3 sequences, about 12% being singletons. These same data were also listed under a study on yellow fever vaccine responses in identical twins.

The sequencing input was PBMCs. These receptors came from a woman between 18 and 30 years old in good health.

The CDR3 DNA reads as TGTGCCAGCAGTTACTGGGGACTAGCCTCCCACGGGGAGCTGTTTTTT. It is translated as CASSYWGLASHGELFF. This sequence joins TRBV6-7 and TRBJ2-2; 9 bases map to TRBD2. TRBV6-7 is noted as an ORF with a role that remains uncertain. The CDR3 extends over 16 amino acids. The trim removed 1 base at V and 7 bases at J, leaving 7 bases unmatched.

This clonotype was counted a few times. The chain uses TRBV12-3 or TRBV12-4 and TRBJ1-5; D ambiguous. This CDR3 has 15 residues. V shed 3 bases and J shed 4 bases, with 13 bases lying between them. This CDR3 reads CASSLSGGPNQPQHF. The CDR3 DNA reads as TGTGCCAGCAGTTTGAGCGGCGGCCCAAATCAGCCCCAGCATTTT.